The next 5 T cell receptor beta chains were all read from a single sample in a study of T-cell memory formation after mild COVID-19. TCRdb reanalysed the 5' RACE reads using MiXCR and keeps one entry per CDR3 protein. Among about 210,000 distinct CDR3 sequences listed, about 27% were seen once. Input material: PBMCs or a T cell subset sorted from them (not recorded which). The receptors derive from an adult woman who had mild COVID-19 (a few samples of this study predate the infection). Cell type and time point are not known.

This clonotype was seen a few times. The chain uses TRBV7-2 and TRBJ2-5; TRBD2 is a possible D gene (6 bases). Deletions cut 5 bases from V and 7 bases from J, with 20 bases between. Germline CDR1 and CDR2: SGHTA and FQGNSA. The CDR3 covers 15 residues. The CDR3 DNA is TGTGCCAGCAGCCAAAGGCGCGCTACCGGGGGGACCCAGTACTTC. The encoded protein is CASSQRRATGGTQYF.

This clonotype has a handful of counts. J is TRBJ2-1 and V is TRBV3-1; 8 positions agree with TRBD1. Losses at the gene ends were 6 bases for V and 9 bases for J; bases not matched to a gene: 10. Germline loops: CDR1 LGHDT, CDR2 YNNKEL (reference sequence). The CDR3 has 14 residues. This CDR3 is CASSPDRVGTEQFF. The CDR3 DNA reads TGTGCCAGCAGTCCGGACAGGGTCGGCACTGAGCAGTTCTTC.

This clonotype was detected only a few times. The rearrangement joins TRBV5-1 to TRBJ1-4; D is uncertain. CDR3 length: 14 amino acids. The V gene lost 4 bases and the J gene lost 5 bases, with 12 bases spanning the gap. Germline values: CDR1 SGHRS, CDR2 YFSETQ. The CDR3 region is CASSEGPRNEKLFF. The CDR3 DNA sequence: TGCGCCAGCAGCGAAGGACCGCGGAATGAAAAACTGTTTTTT. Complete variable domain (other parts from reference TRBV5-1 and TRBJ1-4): KAGVTQTPRYLIKTRGQQVTLSCSPISGHRSVSWYQQTPGQGLQFLFEYFSETQRNKGNFPGRFSGRQFSNSRSEMNVSTLELGDSALYLCASSEGPRNEKLFFGSGTQLSVL.

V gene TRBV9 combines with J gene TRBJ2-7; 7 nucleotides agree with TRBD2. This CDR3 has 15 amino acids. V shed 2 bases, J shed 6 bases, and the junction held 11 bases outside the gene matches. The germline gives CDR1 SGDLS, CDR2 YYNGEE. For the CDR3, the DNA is TGTGCCAGCAGCGTGATTGCGGGAGTTCGGTCCGAGCAGTACTTC. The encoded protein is CASSVIAGVRSEQYF.

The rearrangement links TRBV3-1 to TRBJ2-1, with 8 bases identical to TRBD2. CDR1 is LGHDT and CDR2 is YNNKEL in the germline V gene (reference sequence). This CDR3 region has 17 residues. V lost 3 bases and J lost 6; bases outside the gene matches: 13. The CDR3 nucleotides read TGTGCCAGCAGCCAGAGCGGGAGCCACAGGTTTCGCAATGAGCAGTTCTTC. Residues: CASSQSGSHRFRNEQFF.